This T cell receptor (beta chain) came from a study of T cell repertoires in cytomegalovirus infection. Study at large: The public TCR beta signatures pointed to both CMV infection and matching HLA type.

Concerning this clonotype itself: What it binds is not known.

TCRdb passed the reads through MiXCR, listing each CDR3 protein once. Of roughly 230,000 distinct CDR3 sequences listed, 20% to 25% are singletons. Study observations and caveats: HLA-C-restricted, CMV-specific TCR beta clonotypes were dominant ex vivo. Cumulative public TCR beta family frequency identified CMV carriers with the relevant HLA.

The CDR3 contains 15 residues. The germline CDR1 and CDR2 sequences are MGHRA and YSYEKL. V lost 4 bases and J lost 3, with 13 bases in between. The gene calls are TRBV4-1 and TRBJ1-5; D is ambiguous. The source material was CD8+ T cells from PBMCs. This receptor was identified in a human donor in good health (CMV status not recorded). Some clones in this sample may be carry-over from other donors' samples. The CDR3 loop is CASSLQAQFNQPQHF. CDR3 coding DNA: TGCGCCAGCAGCCTCCAGGCCCAGTTCAATCAGCCCCAGCATTTT.